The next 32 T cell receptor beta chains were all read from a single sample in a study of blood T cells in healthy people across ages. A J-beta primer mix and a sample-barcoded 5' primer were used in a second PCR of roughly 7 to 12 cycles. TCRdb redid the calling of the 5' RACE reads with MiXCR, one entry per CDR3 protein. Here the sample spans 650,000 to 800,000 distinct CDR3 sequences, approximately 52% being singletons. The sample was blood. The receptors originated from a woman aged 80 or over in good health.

CDR3 loop: CSAPERGAGYGYTF. CDR3 DNA sequence: TGCAGTGCTCCGGAACGAGGGGCAGGTTATGGCTACACCTTC. V and J are TRBV20-1 and TRBJ1-2; maybe TRBD1 (5 bases). Looked up from germline, CDR1 is DFQATT and CDR2 is SNEGSKA (reference sequence). V was pared by 5 bases and J by 5 bases, with 18 bases between. The CDR3 contains 14 residues.

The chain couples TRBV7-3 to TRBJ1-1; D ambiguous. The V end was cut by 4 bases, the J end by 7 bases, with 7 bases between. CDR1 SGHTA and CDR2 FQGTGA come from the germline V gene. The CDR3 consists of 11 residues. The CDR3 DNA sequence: TGTGCCAGCAGCTCCGGACTTGAAGCTTTCTTT. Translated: CASSSGLEAFF.

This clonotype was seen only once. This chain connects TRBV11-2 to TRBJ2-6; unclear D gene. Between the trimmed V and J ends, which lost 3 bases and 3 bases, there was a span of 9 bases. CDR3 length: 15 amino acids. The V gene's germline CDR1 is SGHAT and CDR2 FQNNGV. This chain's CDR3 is CASSLPNRGANVLTF. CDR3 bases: TGTGCCAGCAGCTTGCCTAATCGTGGGGCCAACGTCCTGACTTTC.

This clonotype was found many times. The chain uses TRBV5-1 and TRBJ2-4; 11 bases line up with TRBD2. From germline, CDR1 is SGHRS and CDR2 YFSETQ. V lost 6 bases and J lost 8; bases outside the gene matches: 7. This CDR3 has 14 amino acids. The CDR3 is CASKIAGGPDIQYF. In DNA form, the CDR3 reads TGCGCCAGCAAAATAGCGGGAGGGCCGGACATTCAGTACTTC.

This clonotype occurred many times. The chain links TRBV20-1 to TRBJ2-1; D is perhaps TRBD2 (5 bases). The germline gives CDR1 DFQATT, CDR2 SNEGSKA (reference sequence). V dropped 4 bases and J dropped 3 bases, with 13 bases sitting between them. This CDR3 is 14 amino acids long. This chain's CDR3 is CSAMVRAGYNEQFF. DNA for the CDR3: TGCAGTGCTATGGTGCGGGCCGGCTACAATGAGCAGTTCTTC.

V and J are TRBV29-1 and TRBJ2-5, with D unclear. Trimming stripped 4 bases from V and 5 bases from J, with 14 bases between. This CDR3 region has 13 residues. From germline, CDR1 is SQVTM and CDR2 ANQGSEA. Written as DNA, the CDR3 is TGCAGCGTTGTGGGCAGGACGGAGGAGACCCAGTACTTC. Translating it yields CSVVGRTEETQYF.

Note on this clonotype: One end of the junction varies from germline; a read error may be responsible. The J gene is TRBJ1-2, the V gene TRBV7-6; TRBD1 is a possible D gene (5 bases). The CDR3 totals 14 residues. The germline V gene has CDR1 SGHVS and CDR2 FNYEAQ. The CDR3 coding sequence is TGTGCCTGCAGCCCGGGACCGACAAACTATGGCTACACCTTC. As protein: CACSPGPTNYGYTF.

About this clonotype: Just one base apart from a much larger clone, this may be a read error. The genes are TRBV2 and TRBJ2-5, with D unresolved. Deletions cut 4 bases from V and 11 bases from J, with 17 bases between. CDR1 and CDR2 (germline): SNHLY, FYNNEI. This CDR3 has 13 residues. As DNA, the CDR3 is TGTGCCAGCAGTGCCCTCGGCCGCAATGAGCAGTACTTC. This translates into CASSALGRNEQYF.

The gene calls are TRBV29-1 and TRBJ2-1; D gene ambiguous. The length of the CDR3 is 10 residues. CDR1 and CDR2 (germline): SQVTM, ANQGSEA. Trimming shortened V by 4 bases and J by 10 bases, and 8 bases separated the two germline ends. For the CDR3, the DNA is TGCAGCGTTGTACTTCGAGAGCAGTTCTTC. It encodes CSVVLREQFF.

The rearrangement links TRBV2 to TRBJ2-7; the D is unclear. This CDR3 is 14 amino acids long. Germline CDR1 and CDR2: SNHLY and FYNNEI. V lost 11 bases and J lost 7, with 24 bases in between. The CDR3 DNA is TGTGCCTGCAAGGAAGGGCCCAAAGATAGGGAGCAGTACTTC. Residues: CACKEGPKDREQYF.

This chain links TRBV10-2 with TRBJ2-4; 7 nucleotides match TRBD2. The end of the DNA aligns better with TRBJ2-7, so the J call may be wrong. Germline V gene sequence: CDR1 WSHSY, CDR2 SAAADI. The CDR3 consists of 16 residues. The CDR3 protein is CASSDGRTRGLYEQYF. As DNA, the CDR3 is TGCGCCAGCAGTGACGGGAGGACACGAGGACTCTACGAGCAGTACTTC.

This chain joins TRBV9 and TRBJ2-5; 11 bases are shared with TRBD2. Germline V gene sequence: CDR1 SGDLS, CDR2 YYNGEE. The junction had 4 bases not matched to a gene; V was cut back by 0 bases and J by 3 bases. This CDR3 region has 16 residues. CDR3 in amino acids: CASSVGPSGGKETQYF. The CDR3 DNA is TGTGCCAGCAGCGTAGGTCCTAGCGGGGGGAAAGAGACCCAGTACTTC.

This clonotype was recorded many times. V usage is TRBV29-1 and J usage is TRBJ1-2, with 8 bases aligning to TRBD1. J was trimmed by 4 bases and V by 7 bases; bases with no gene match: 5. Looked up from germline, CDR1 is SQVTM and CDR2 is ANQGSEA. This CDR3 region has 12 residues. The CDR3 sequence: CSGGTGIYGYTF. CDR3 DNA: TGCAGCGGCGGGACAGGAATCTATGGCTACACCTTC. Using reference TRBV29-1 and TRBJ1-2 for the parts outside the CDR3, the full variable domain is SAVISQKPSRDICQRGTSLTIQCQVDSQVTMMFWYRQQPGQSLTLIATANQGSEATYESGFVIDKFPISRPNLTFSTLTVSNMSPEDSSIYLCSGGTGIYGYTFGSGTRLTVV.

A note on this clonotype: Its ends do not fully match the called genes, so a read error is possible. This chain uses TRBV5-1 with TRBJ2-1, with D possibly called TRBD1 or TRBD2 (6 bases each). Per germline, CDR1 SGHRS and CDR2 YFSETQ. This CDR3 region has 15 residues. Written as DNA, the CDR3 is TGCGTCAGCAGCTTGGAAGGGGGGTCCTACAATGAGCAGTTCTTC. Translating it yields CVSSLEGGSYNEQFF.

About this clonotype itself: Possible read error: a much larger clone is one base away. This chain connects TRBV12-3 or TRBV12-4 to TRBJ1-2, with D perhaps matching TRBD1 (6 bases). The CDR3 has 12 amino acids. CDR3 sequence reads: CVTLDRAGGYTF. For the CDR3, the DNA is TGTGTCACCTTGGACAGAGCGGGTGGCTACACCTTC.

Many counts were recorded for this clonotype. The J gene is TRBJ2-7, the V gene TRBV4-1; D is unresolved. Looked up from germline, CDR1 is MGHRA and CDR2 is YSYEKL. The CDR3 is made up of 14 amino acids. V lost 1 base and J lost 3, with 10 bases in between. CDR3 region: CASSQVPGYYEQYF. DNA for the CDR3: TGCGCCAGCAGCCAAGTGCCAGGATACTACGAGCAGTACTTC.

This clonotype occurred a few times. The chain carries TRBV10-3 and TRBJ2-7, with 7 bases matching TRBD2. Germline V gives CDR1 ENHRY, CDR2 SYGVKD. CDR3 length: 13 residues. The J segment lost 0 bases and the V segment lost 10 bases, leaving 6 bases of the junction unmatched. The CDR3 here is CANRDYNSYEQYF. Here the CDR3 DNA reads TGTGCCAACCGGGACTACAACTCCTACGAGCAGTACTTC.

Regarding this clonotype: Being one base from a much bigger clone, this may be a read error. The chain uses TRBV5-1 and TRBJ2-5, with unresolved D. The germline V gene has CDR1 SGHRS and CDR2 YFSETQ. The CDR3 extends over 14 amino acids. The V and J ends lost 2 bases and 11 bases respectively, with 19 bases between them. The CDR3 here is CASSLPGDLNEQYF. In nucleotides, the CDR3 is TGCGCCAGCAGCTTACCTGGTGACCTCAATGAGCAGTACTTC. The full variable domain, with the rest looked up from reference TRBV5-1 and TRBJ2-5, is KAGVTQTPRYLIKTRGQQVTLSCSPISGHRSVSWYQQTPGQGLQFLFEYFSETQRNKGNFPGRFSGRQFSNSRSEMNVSTLELGDSALYLCASSLPGDLNEQYFGPGTRLLVL.

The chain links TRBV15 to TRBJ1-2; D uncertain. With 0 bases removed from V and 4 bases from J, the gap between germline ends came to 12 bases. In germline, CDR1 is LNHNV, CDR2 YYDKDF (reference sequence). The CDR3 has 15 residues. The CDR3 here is CATSRDRSSSYGYTF. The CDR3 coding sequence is TGTGCCACCAGCAGAGATAGGAGCAGTTCCTATGGCTACACCTTC.

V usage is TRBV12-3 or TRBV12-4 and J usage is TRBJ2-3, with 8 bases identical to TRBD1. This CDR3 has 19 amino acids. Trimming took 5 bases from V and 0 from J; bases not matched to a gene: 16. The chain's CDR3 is CASSPGTGQFRLSTDTQYF. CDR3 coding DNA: TGTGCCAGCAGTCCCGGGACAGGACAGTTCAGACTGAGCACAGATACGCAGTATTTT.

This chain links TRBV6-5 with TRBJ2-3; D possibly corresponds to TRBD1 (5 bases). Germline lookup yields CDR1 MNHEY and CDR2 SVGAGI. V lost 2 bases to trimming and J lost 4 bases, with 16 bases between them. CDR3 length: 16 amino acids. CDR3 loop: CASSYLVGQGPDTQYF. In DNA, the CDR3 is TGTGCCAGCAGTTACCTCGTGGGGCAGGGTCCAGATACGCAGTATTTT.

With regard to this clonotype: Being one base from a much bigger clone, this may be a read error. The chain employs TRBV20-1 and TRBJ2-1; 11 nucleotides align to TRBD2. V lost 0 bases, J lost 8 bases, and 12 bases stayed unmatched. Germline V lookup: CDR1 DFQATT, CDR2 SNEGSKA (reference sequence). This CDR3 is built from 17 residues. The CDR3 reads CSARDPLTSGGEDEQFF. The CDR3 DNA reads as TGCAGTGCTAGAGACCCCTTAACTAGCGGGGGAGAGGATGAGCAGTTCTTC.

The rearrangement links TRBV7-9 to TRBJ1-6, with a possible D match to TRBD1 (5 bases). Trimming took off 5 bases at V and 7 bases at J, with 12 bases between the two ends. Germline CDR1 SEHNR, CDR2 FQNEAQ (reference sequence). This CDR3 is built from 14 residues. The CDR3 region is CASSPSGENSPLHF. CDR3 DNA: TGTGCCAGCAGCCCGTCGGGGGAGAATTCACCCCTCCACTTT.

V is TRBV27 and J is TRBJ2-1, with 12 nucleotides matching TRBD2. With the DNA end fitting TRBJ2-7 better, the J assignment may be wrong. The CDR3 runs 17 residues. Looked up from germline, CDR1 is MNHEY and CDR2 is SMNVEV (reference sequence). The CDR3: CASGPLAGGISYNEQYF. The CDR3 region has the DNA TGTGCCAGCGGCCCACTAGCGGGAGGAATCTCCTACAATGAGCAGTACTTC.

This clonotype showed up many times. The CDR3 DNA reads TGTGCCTGGGGGGCCAGGACTGAGCAGTTCTTC. Amino acid sequence: CAWGARTEQFF. The chain joins TRBV30 to TRBJ2-1; D may be TRBD1 (5 bases). Germline V lookup: CDR1 GTSNPN, CDR2 SVGIG (reference sequence). This CDR3 has 11 amino acids. V shed 5 bases and J shed 9 bases, with 11 bases lying between them.

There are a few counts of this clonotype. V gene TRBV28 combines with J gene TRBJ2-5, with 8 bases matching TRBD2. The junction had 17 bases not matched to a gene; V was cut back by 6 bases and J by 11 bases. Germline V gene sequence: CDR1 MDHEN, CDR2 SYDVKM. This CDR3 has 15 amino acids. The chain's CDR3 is CASSAPGLGNNEQYF. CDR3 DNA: TGTGCCAGCAGCGCGCCGGGACTAGGTAACAATGAGCAGTACTTC.

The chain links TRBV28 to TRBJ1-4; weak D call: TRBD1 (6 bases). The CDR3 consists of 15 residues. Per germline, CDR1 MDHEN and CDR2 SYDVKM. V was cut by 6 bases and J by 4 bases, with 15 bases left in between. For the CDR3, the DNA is TGTGCCAGCAGACGAATTGGACAGCTTAATGAAAAACTGTTTTTT. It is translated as CASRRIGQLNEKLFF.

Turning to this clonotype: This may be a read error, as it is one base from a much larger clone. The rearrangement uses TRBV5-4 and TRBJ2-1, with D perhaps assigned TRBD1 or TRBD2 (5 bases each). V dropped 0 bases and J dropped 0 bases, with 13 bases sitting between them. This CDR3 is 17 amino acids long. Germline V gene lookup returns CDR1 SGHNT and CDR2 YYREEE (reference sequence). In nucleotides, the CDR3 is TGTGCCAGCAGCTTGGAAGGAAGGGGACCCTCCTACAATGAGCAGTTCTTC. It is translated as CASSLEGRGPSYNEQFF.

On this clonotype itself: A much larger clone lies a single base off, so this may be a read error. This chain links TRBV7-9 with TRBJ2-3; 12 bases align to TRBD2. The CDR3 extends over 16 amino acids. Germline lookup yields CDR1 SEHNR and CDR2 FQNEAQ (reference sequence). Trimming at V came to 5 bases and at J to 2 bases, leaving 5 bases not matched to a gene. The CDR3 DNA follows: TGTGCCAGCAGCCTTCCTAGCGGGAGGGTCACAGATACGCAGTATTTT. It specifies CASSLPSGRVTDTQYF.

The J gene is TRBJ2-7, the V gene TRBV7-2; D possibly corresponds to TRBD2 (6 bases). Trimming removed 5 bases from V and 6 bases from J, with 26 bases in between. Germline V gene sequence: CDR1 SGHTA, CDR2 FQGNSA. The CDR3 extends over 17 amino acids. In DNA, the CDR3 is TGTGCCAGCAGCCCTCCCCGCGGCAGGGAGGAAATATTCGAGCAGTACTTC. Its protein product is CASSPPRGREEIFEQYF.

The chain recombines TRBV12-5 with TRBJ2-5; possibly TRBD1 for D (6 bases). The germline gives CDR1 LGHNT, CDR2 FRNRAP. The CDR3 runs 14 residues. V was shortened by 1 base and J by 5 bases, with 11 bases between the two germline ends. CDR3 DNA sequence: TGTGCTAGTGGTTTGGCACAGGGTAGGGAGACCCAGTACTTC. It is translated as CASGLAQGRETQYF.

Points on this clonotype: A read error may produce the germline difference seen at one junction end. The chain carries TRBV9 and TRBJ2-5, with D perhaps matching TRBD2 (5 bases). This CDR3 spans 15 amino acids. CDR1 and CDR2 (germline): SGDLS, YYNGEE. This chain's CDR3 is CAGSVEAQRQETQYF. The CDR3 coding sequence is TGTGCCGGCAGCGTAGAGGCCCAGCGGCAAGAGACCCAGTACTTC.